A selection of T cell receptor beta chains follows, all from one sample in a study of blood T cell repertoires in COVID-19. Sequencing used immunoSEQ multiplex PCR; TCRdb keeps in-frame clones, though not all of them. The sample gives 200,000 to 250,000 clones, more than 75% of which show up once; roughly 4.3% is in the top ten. The sequencing input was PBMCs or T cells enriched from blood (not recorded which). The receptors stem from a man aged 25-45 years with acute COVID-19. The CDR3 runs from the conserved cysteine through the conserved F or W. The D gene is left open where the match is weak. Clone size, where shown, is once, few, many, or a class for clones that have expanded.

V: TRBV3-1/TRBV3-2; size: NA; J: TRBJ1-1; D: TRBD1; CDR3: CATLGGHEAFF; DNA: TGTGCCACCTTAGGGGGCCATGAAGCTTTCTTT
V: TRBV28; size: NA; J: TRBJ1-5; D: TRBD1; CDR3: CASRPGTAYQPQHF; DNA: TGTGCCAGCAGACCCGGGACAGCTTATCAGCCCCAGCATTTT
V: TRBV4-1; size: NA; J: TRBJ2-2; D: TRBD2; CDR3: CASSQRREGGGTGELFF; DNA: TGCGCCAGCAGCCAACGCCGGGAGGGGGGAGGCACCGGGGAGCTGTTTTTT
V: TRBV3-1/TRBV3-2; size: NA; J: TRBJ1-2; D: NA; CDR3: CASSQETPYGYTF; DNA: TGTGCCAGCAGCCAAGAGACACCGTATGGCTACACCTTC
V: TRBV6-5; size: NA; J: TRBJ1-3; D: NA; CDR3: CASKEAGRSGNTIYF; DNA: TGTGCCAGCAAGGAGGCAGGAAGGTCTGGAAACACCATATATTTT
V: TRBV2; size: NA; J: TRBJ2-1; D: TRBD2; CDR3: CASSETSGDLTGTFF; DNA: TGTGCCAGCAGTGAAACTAGCGGGGACTTAACCGGGACGTTCTTC
V: TRBV12-3/TRBV12-4; size: many; J: TRBJ1-5; D: NA; CDR3: CASSFGAGQPQHF; DNA: TGTGCCAGCAGTTTTGGAGCAGGGCAGCCCCAGCATTTT
V: TRBV19; size: NA; J: TRBJ1-2; D: NA; CDR3: CASSVRAEAGGYTF; DNA: TGTGCCAGTAGTGTCCGGGCCGAGGCGGGAGGCTACACCTTC
V: TRBV29-1; size: NA; J: TRBJ2-5; D: NA; CDR3: CSVAIGTSYQETQYF; DNA: TGCAGCGTGGCAATCGGGACATCTTACCAAGAGACCCAGTACTTC
V: TRBV5-1; size: NA; J: TRBJ1-2; D: NA; CDR3: CASSLTQSYGYTF; DNA: TGCGCCAGCAGCTTAACGCAGTCTTATGGCTACACCTTC
V: TRBV5-5; size: NA; J: TRBJ1-2; D: TRBD1; CDR3: CASSLGDRVVLGYTF; DNA: TGTGCCAGCAGCTTGGGGGACAGGGTGGTCCTTGGCTACACCTTC
V: TRBV3-1/TRBV3-2; size: NA; J: TRBJ1-6; D: NA; CDR3: CASSQVQGYSPLHF; DNA: TGTGCCAGCAGCCAAGTTCAGGGTTATTCACCCCTCCACTTT
V: TRBV5-1; size: NA; J: TRBJ1-4; D: TRBD1; CDR3: CASSNRGGEKLFF; DNA: TGCGCCAGCAGTAACAGGGGAGGTGAAAAACTGTTTTTT
V: TRBV10-3; size: NA; J: TRBJ2-1; D: NA; CDR3: CATMGGRQGVNEQFF; DNA: TGTGCCACCATGGGCGGCCGGCAGGGTGTTAATGAGCAGTTCTTC
V: TRBV6-2/TRBV6-3; size: NA; J: TRBJ2-4; D: TRBD1; CDR3: CASSPGTGGFIQYF; DNA: TGTGCCAGCAGCCCCGGGACAGGGGGATTCATTCAGTACTTC
V: TRBV29-1; size: NA; J: TRBJ2-3; D: NA; CDR3: CSVEVAGLSDTQYF; DNA: TGCAGCGTTGAAGTCGCGGGATTGTCAGATACGCAGTATTTT
V: TRBV2; size: NA; J: TRBJ1-2; D: NA; CDR3: CASSVLGGGYTF; DNA: TGTGCCAGCAGTGTCCTCGGGGGAGGCTACACCTTC
V: TRBV10-3; size: once; J: TRBJ2-7; D: NA; CDR3: CAIRAEGEQYF; DNA: TGTGCCATCCGCGCTGAGGGCGAGCAGTACTTC
V: TRBV10-3; size: once; J: TRBJ1-2; D: TRBD1; CDR3: CAISGTNQQGAGYTF; DNA: TGTGCCATCAGCGGGACGAATCAACAGGGGGCTGGCTACACCTTC
V: TRBV2; size: NA; J: TRBJ1-2; D: TRBD1; CDR3: CASVTGIDYGYTF; DNA: TGTGCCAGCGTGACAGGGATCGACTATGGCTACACCTTC
V: TRBV5-5; size: NA; J: TRBJ2-5; D: TRBD2; CDR3: CASRPGLAVTGTQYF; DNA: TGTGCCAGCAGACCGGGACTAGCGGTAACAGGGACCCAGTACTTC
V: TRBV25-1; size: NA; J: TRBJ1-6; D: TRBD1; CDR3: CASSLSGTGGRSPLHF; DNA: TGTGCCAGCAGCCTCTCCGGGACAGGGGGCCGTTCACCCCTCCACTTT
V: TRBV10-1; size: NA; J: TRBJ2-7; D: NA; CDR3: CASSGRAGEQYF; DNA: TGCGCCAGCAGTGGCAGGGCGGGAGAGCAGTACTTC
V: TRBV7-9; size: NA; J: TRBJ1-2; D: NA; CDR3: CASSLKGANYGYTF; DNA: TGTGCCAGCAGCTTAAAGGGAGCTAACTATGGCTACACCTTC
V: TRBV25-1; size: NA; J: TRBJ1-3; D: NA; CDR3: CASSEPQGTGNTIYF; DNA: TGTGCCAGCAGTGAACCTCAGGGGACTGGAAACACCATATATTTT
V: TRBV19; size: once; J: TRBJ1-2; D: TRBD1; CDR3: CASRDSYGYTF; DNA: TGTGCCAGCCGGGACAGCTATGGCTACACCTTC
V: TRBV10-3; size: NA; J: TRBJ1-1; D: TRBD1; CDR3: CAIGQGGSTEAFF; DNA: TGTGCCATCGGCCAGGGGGGCTCCACTGAAGCTTTCTTT
V: TRBV10-2; size: NA; J: TRBJ2-5; D: NA; CDR3: CASSRRTQETQYF; DNA: TGCGCCAGCAGCCGACGGACACAAGAGACCCAGTACTTC
V: TRBV4-2; size: NA; J: TRBJ2-5; D: NA; CDR3: CASSQGAPEGAETQYF; DNA: TGTGCCAGCAGCCAAGGGGCCCCGGAGGGGGCCGAGACCCAGTACTTC
V: TRBV28; size: NA; J: TRBJ1-6; D: NA; CDR3: CASSLSTDNSPLHF; DNA: TGTGCCAGCAGTCTCTCGACAGATAATTCACCCCTCCACTTT
V: TRBV14; size: once; J: TRBJ2-3; D: TRBD1; CDR3: CASSQQGQGTDTQYF; DNA: TGTGCCAGCAGCCAACAGGGACAGGGAACAGATACGCAGTATTTT
V: TRBV19; size: NA; J: TRBJ1-1; D: NA; CDR3: CASSIDLSRGTEAFF; DNA: TGTGCCAGTAGTATAGATTTATCGAGAGGCACTGAAGCTTTCTTT
V: TRBV7-3; size: few; J: TRBJ1-1; D: NA; CDR3: CASSFLPPRAGSSTEAFF; DNA: TGTGCCAGCAGCTTCCTTCCTCCCCGAGCAGGGTCGAGCACTGAAGCTTTCTTT
V: TRBV10-1; size: few; J: TRBJ1-2; D: NA; CDR3: CASSESREGTSEGYTF; DNA: TGCGCCAGCAGTGAGTCGAGGGAGGGGACCTCGGAGGGCTACACCTTC
V: TRBV5-4; size: NA; J: TRBJ1-2; D: TRBD1; CDR3: CASSLFIRGDSGYTF; DNA: TGTGCCAGCAGCTTATTTATCAGGGGGGATTCTGGCTACACCTTC
V: TRBV10-1; size: NA; J: TRBJ2-1; D: TRBD1; CDR3: CASSTGTGFDEQFF; DNA: TGCGCCAGCAGTACCGGGACAGGGTTCGATGAGCAGTTCTTC
V: TRBV27; size: NA; J: TRBJ1-1; D: NA; CDR3: CASSLLTFRWAFF; DNA: TGTGCCAGCAGTTTATTAACGTTCAGATGGGCTTTCTTT
V: TRBV19; size: NA; J: TRBJ1-5; D: TRBD1; CDR3: CASMGGQNQPQHF; DNA: TGTGCCAGTATGGGGGGACAGAATCAGCCCCAGCATTTT
V: TRBV6-5; size: many; J: TRBJ2-3; D: TRBD2; CDR3: CASSTSGRTDTQYF; DNA: TGTGCCAGCAGTACTAGCGGACGCACAGATACGCAGTATTTT
V: TRBV24-1; size: NA; J: TRBJ2-3; D: TRBD1; CDR3: CATSDFTGDGTDTQYF; DNA: TGTGCCACCAGTGATTTTACAGGGGACGGCACAGATACGCAGTATTTT
V: TRBV29-1; size: NA; J: TRBJ1-2; D: NA; CDR3: CSVRVGDGYGYTF; DNA: TGCAGCGTTCGCGTAGGAGATGGCTATGGCTACACCTTC
V: TRBV7-3; size: NA; J: TRBJ2-2; D: TRBD1; CDR3: CASGTGNTGELFF; DNA: TGTGCCAGCGGGACAGGGAACACCGGGGAGCTGTTTTTT
V: TRBV25-1; size: NA; J: TRBJ1-1; D: TRBD1; CDR3: CASSPPGQGTEAFF; DNA: TGTGCCAGCAGTCCTCCGGGACAGGGGACTGAAGCTTTCTTT
V: TRBV19; size: NA; J: TRBJ2-2; D: NA; CDR3: CASSTAFYTGELFF; DNA: TGTGCCAGTAGTACCGCGTTTTACACCGGGGAGCTGTTTTTT
V: TRBV29-1; size: NA; J: TRBJ1-1; D: NA; CDR3: CSVDRAGVNTEAFF; DNA: TGCAGCGTTGACAGGGCGGGGGTGAACACTGAAGCTTTCTTT
V: TRBV9; size: NA; J: TRBJ2-7; D: NA; CDR3: CASSGGTPPYEQYF; DNA: TGTGCCAGCAGCGGGGGGACTCCTCCCTACGAGCAGTACTTC
V: TRBV15; size: few; J: TRBJ1-5; D: NA; CDR3: CATSKGQQPQHF; DNA: TGTGCCACCAGCAAGGGACAACAGCCCCAGCATTTT
V: TRBV28; size: NA; J: TRBJ1-2; D: TRBD1; CDR3: CASRDRGFNYGYTF; DNA: TGTGCCAGCAGGGACAGGGGGTTTAACTATGGCTACACCTTC
V: TRBV9; size: NA; J: TRBJ2-1; D: TRBD1; CDR3: CASSVRDRGLGEQFF; DNA: TGTGCCAGCAGCGTGCGGGACAGGGGTTTAGGCGAGCAGTTCTTC
V: TRBV6-5; size: NA; J: TRBJ1-1; D: NA; CDR3: CATSRNTEAFF; DNA: TGTGCCACGTCGCGGAACACTGAAGCTTTCTTT
V: TRBV6-1; size: NA; J: TRBJ1-3; D: TRBD1; CDR3: CASSDQRQGFFGNTIYF; DNA: TGTGCCAGCAGTGATCAGAGACAGGGCTTTTTTGGAAACACCATATATTTT
V: TRBV25-1; size: NA; J: TRBJ1-1; D: TRBD1; CDR3: CASTGDRAVTEAFF; DNA: TGTGCCAGCACGGGGGACAGGGCCGTAACTGAAGCTTTCTTT
V: TRBV21-1; size: NA; J: TRBJ2-7; D: NA; CDR3: CATRLDRIDTYEQYF; DNA: TGTGCCACAAGACTGGACAGAATTGACACCTACGAGCAGTACTTC
V: TRBV11-3; size: NA; J: TRBJ2-1; D: NA; CDR3: CASSNNSNEQFF; DNA: TGTGCCAGCAGCAACAACAGCAATGAGCAGTTCTTC
V: TRBV7-2; size: NA; J: TRBJ1-1; D: NA; CDR3: CASSLWDTNTEAFF; DNA: TGTGCCAGCAGCTTATGGGACACGAACACTGAAGCTTTCTTT
V: TRBV7-9; size: NA; J: TRBJ2-1; D: NA; CDR3: CASRSVLEFNEQFF; DNA: TGTGCCAGCAGATCCGTTTTAGAATTCAATGAGCAGTTCTTC
V: TRBV23-1; size: NA; J: TRBJ1-5; D: NA; CDR3: CASSQSEQGPRQPQHF; DNA: TGCGCCAGCAGTCAATCGGAGCAGGGCCCCCGGCAGCCCCAGCATTTT
V: TRBV19; size: NA; J: TRBJ2-7; D: NA; CDR3: CASSTGHGYEQYF; DNA: TGTGCCAGTAGTACGGGACACGGTTACGAGCAGTACTTC
V: TRBV9; size: NA; J: TRBJ2-1; D: NA; CDR3: CASSVGAFSYNEQFF; DNA: TGTGCCAGCAGCGTAGGGGCCTTCTCCTACAATGAGCAGTTCTTC